This T cell receptor (beta chain) comes out of a study of regulatory T cells in long-lasting Graves disease. Overall study findings and caveats: Study of thyroid tissue was not done, with only peripheral blood studied. Patients with persistent disease shared 2,900 or so public clonotypes, outpacing the approximately 920 shared by new patients.

Notes on this clonotype: The antigen is not known.

Time point described: persistent/refractory GD, antithyroid drugs over 5 years with positive TRAb. The TCR library was made from RNA that had been extracted from PBMCs in TRIzol. A roughly 9-milliliter sample of peripheral blood was drawn into EDTA tubes. Arm-PCR with iRepertoire HTBI primers amplified the CDR3 regions for these TCR beta libraries. TCRdb redid the calling of the multiplex PCR reads with MiXCR, one entry per CDR3 protein. Of roughly 700,000 distinct CDR3 sequences listed, approximately 31% were seen once; the top ten hold about two fifths. The sample here was peripheral blood mononuclear cells (PBMCs), taken when the disease was refractory, from a patient treated with antithyroid drugs. The source of this sequence is a female donor with Graves disease.

The CDR3 region has the DNA TGTGCCAGTAGTAAAGACTCTCGAAGGAGCGAGCAGTACTTC. This sequence encodes CASSKDSRRSEQYF. J is TRBJ2-5 and V is TRBV19; D not resolved. The tail of the sequence fits TRBJ2-7 better, so the J call may be wrong. This CDR3 region has 14 residues. Looked up from germline, CDR1 is LNHDA and CDR2 is SQIVND (reference sequence).